Listed here is a single TCR beta chain. Its cognate antigen is unknown. This CDR3 region has 20 residues. After removal of 0 bases from V and 0 bases from J, the junction contained 10 bases not matched to a gene. Germline CDR1 LGHNA, CDR2 YSLEER. The record originates from a study of graft-versus-host responses after intestinal transplantation. Findings and caveats of the study: Analysis identified GvH clones in recipient marrow, with some appearing first in ileum or blood.

The assay was immunoSEQ multiplex PCR, and TCRdb's table has in-frame clones only and misses some. The sample has approximately 82,000 clones, 91% seen once. The sequence derives from a human donor who received an intestinal transplant. Sequenced here: unstimulated CD4+ T cells sorted from spleen or lymph node cells, sampled before intestinal transplant. The V and J genes are TRBV4-3 and TRBJ2-2, with 10 bases lining up with TRBD2. DNA of the CDR3: TGCGCCAGCAGCCAAGATTCTCTGCTAGCGGGGGCTGCGAACACCGGGGAGCTGTTTTTT. As protein: CASSQDSLLAGAANTGELFF.